This entry is about one TCR beta chain. These data are taken from a study of blood T cells in healthy people across ages. The CDR3 totals 14 residues. Trimming removed 6 bases at V and 7 bases at J, with 16 bases between. Looked up from germline, CDR1 is ENHRY and CDR2 is SYGVKD. Primed by a sample-barcoded 5' primer and a J-beta primer mix, a second PCR proceeded for roughly 7 to 11 cycles. TCRdb itself ran the 5' RACE reads through MiXCR, one entry per CDR3 protein. The sample records approximately 670,000 distinct CDR3 sequences, roughly 43% being singletons. Sequenced input: blood. The genes are TRBV10-3 and TRBJ1-5; D remains unclear. The TCR was taken from a man older than 75 in good health. CDR3 in amino acids: CAIREDSGGQPQHF. CDR3 nucleotide sequence: TGTGCCATCAGGGAGGATTCGGGTGGACAGCCCCAGCATTTT.